Listed here are 17 T cell receptor beta chains from one sample, sequenced in a study of cytomegalovirus exposure and HLA in healthy donors. Assay used: immunoSEQ multiplex PCR; TCRdb lists only in-frame clones, some missing. Here the sample spans some 170,000 clones, roughly 86% being singletons. The sequencing input was PBMCs. These receptors all come from a man aged 18-30 years in good health and CMV-seropositive.

V gene TRBV4-1 combines with J gene TRBJ1-5; 9 nucleotides align to TRBD1. Germline CDR1 and CDR2: MGHRA and YSYEKL. J lost 3 bases, V lost 4 bases, and 4 bases had no gene match. This CDR3 contains 15 residues. The CDR3 protein is CASSLHRGPNQPQHF. The CDR3 region has the DNA TGCGCCAGCAGCCTCCACAGGGGGCCCAATCAGCCCCAGCATTTT.

The rearrangement links TRBV7-9 to TRBJ1-1, with a weak D call TRBD1 (6 bases). The CDR3 is 15 residues long. V gave up 5 bases and J gave up 2 bases, with 15 bases separating them. The germline CDR1 and CDR2 sequences are SEHNR and FQNEAQ (reference sequence). The DNA for the CDR3 is TGTGCCAGCAGCCCGAAATCCAGGGGAAACACTGAAGCTTTCTTT. It translates to CASSPKSRGNTEAFF.

The rearrangement joins TRBV5-1 to TRBJ2-7; D remains ambiguous. The V end was cut by 2 bases, the J end by 1 base, with 13 bases between. Germline lookup yields CDR1 SGHRS and CDR2 YFSETQ. This CDR3 has 15 amino acids. CDR3 sequence: CASSFVGGPSYEQYF. Here the CDR3 DNA reads TGCGCCAGCAGCTTTGTGGGTGGGCCTTCCTACGAGCAGTACTTC.

CDR3: CASSQDAGTSGSSYNEQFF. The CDR3 coding sequence is TGTGCCAGCAGCCAAGACGCAGGGACTAGCGGGAGCTCCTACAATGAGCAGTTCTTC. V and J are TRBV4-2 and TRBJ2-1, with TRBD2 matching over 14 bases. The V gene end was trimmed by 0 bases and the J gene end by 0 bases; junction bases not matched to a gene: 4. CDR1 and CDR2 from the germline V gene are LGHNA and YNFKEQ. The CDR3 has 19 residues.

The chain has TRBV6-1 and TRBJ2-3, with 8 bases aligning to TRBD2. The CDR3 is 17 amino acids. V shed 3 bases and J 4 bases; nucleotides not matched to a gene: 12. CDR1 is MNHNS, CDR2 SASEGT, per germline. CDR3 loop: CASSETGTSSVADTQYF. Written as DNA, the CDR3 is TGTGCCAGCAGTGAGACCGGGACTAGTAGCGTGGCAGATACGCAGTATTTT.

The J gene is TRBJ2-7, the V gene TRBV27, with TRBD1 identical over 9 bases. This CDR3 spans 13 amino acids. Germline V gives CDR1 MNHEY, CDR2 SMNVEV (reference sequence). The J segment lost 3 bases and the V segment lost 6 bases, leaving 3 bases of the junction unmatched. The CDR3 DNA follows: TGTGCCAGCAGCCTGGACAGGGGCTACGAGCAGTACTTC. Translating it yields CASSLDRGYEQYF.

The chain carries TRBV5-4 and TRBJ1-3, with D uncertain. Per the germline V gene, CDR1 is SGHNT and CDR2 is YYREEE (reference sequence). CDR3 size: 16 residues. V was trimmed by 2 bases and J by 0 bases, leaving 12 bases between them. This CDR3 is CASSFEADPSGNTIYF. CDR3 nucleotide sequence: TGTGCCAGCAGCTTTGAGGCCGACCCCTCTGGAAACACCATATATTTT.

The CDR3 nucleotides read TGTGCCAGCAGCTTAGGACAAAGGCAGACCCAGTACTTC. As protein: CASSLGQRQTQYF. This chain links TRBV7-2 with TRBJ2-5, with no clear D. V was cut by 1 base and J by 6 bases, with 9 bases left in between. CDR1 and CDR2 from the germline V gene are SGHTA and FQGNSA. This CDR3 is built from 13 residues. The full variable domain, in which reference TRBV7-2 and TRBJ2-5 provide the parts outside the CDR3, is GAGVSQSPSNKVTEKGKDVELRCDPISGHTALYWYRQSLGQGLEFLIYFQGNSAPDKSGLPSDRFSAERTGGSVSTLTIQRTQQEDSAVYLCASSLGQRQTQYFGPGTRLLVL.

This clone was found once. J is TRBJ2-1 and V is TRBV5-1; 9 bases match TRBD2. V lost 0 bases, J lost 4 bases, and 8 bases stayed unmatched. CDR1 and CDR2 (germline): SGHRS, YFSETQ. The CDR3 sequence is 17 residues long. CDR3 sequence: CASSLASSTSGYNEQFF. For the CDR3, the DNA is TGCGCCAGCAGCTTGGCTTCCTCGACTAGCGGTTACAATGAGCAGTTCTTC.

The chain employs TRBV4-3 and TRBJ2-2; tentatively, D is TRBD1 (5 bases). CDR1 and CDR2 from the germline V gene are LGHNA and YSLEER. The CDR3 runs 14 residues. V gave up 1 base and J gave up 7 bases, with 10 bases separating them. CDR3 sequence (DNA): TGCGCCAGCAGCCAAGTATCAGGGCTCGGGGAGCTGTTTTTT. It codes for CASSQVSGLGELFF.

The chain links TRBV7-6 to TRBJ2-7; the match to TRBD2 covers 10 bases. CDR1 is SGHVS and CDR2 is FNYEAQ in the germline V gene. V was clipped by 3 bases and J by 2 bases; unmatched bases: 7. This CDR3 region has 16 residues. The chain's CDR3 is CASSFRLAGVPYEQYF. Here the CDR3 DNA reads TGTGCCAGCAGCTTTCGCCTAGCGGGAGTCCCCTACGAGCAGTACTTC. The entire variable domain, with the rest obtained from reference TRBV7-6 and TRBJ2-7, is as follows: GAGVSQSPRYKVTKRGQDVALRCDPISGHVSLYWYRQALGQGPEFLTYFNYEAQQDKSGLPNDRFSAERPEGSISTLTIQRTEQRDSAMYRCASSFRLAGVPYEQYFGPGTRLTVT.

This chain joins TRBV19 and TRBJ2-1; 7 bases line up with TRBD2. Germline CDR1 is LNHDA and CDR2 is SQIVND (reference sequence). The length of the CDR3 is 20 residues. Trimming took 3 bases from V and 3 from J; bases not matched to a gene: 20. CDR3 protein: CASSIIGGFRSSGDYNEQFF. In DNA form, the CDR3 reads TGTGCCAGTAGTATTATTGGCGGTTTTAGGTCTAGCGGTGACTACAATGAGCAGTTCTTC.

This clone was picked up one time. The CDR3 coding sequence is TGTGCCAGTAGTGCCCTTAGAGGTTATGCCGGCGAGCAGTACTTC. Amino acid sequence: CASSALRGYAGEQYF. The chain joins TRBV19 to TRBJ2-7; no reliable D call. The CDR3 consists of 15 residues. V lost 5 bases to trimming and J lost 6 bases, with 20 bases between them. Looked up from germline, CDR1 is LNHDA and CDR2 is SQIVND (reference sequence).

The rearrangement joins TRBV19 to TRBJ1-5; D perhaps matches TRBD1 (6 bases). CDR1 and CDR2 from the germline V gene are LNHDA and SQIVND (reference sequence). Trimming shortened V by 0 bases and J by 7 bases, and 7 bases separated the two germline ends. The CDR3 runs 13 residues. The CDR3 region has the DNA TGTGCCAGTAGTATAGAAAGGGGGCAGCCCCAGCATTTT. Its translation is CASSIERGQPQHF.

V usage is TRBV18 and J usage is TRBJ1-1, with D possibly being TRBD1 (5 bases). Trimming pared 6 bases from V and 4 bases from J, leaving 21 bases between. Germline CDR1 and CDR2: KGHSH and LQKENI. The CDR3 has 16 amino acids. DNA of the CDR3: TGTGCCAGCTCTCTGACCCCGCAGGGAATAAGCACTGAAGCTTTCTTT. This translates into CASSLTPQGISTEAFF. The whole variable domain, remainder taken from reference TRBV18 and TRBJ1-1, is NAGVMQNPRHLVRRRGQEARLRCSPMKGHSHVYWYRQLPEEGLKFMVYLQKENIIDESGMPKERFSAEFPKEGPSILRIQQVVRGDSAAYFCASSLTPQGISTEAFFGQGTRLTVV.

The gene calls are TRBV18 and TRBJ2-6; D is unresolved. This CDR3 region has 17 residues. Deletions cut 3 bases from V and 0 bases from J, with 12 bases between. CDR1 and CDR2 from the germline V gene are KGHSH and LQKENI. Here the CDR3 DNA reads TGTGCCAGCTCACCCTCGGTTTGGAGCTCTGGGGCCAACGTCCTGACTTTC. Residues: CASSPSVWSSGANVLTF.

This clone has just one count. The chain couples TRBV10-3 to TRBJ2-3, with 8 bases identical to TRBD2. This CDR3 region has 14 residues. CDR1 is ENHRY, CDR2 SYGVKD, per germline. V shed 4 bases and J 2 bases; nucleotides not matched to a gene: 2. The CDR3 spells CAISVGLDTDTQYF. DNA for the CDR3: TGTGCCATCAGTGTGGGACTAGACACAGATACGCAGTATTTT.